This T cell receptor beta chain was sequenced during a study of T cell responses to AZD1222 COVID-19 vaccine. Overall study context: Analyses pooled second doses at about 4 or about 12 weeks. General study results and limits: Regions left unmutated in variants are reportedly the target of nearly half of spike-specific TCRs. Rises in breadth and depth of Spike-specific TCRs came after two AZD1222 doses. Spike-wide coverage was observed for vaccine-associated CD4 TCRs, with dominant responses at 160-218 and 743-854.

Generated by immunoSEQ multiplex PCR, the TCRdb table keeps only in-frame clones and is missing some. The sample has approximately 100,000 clones, roughly nine tenths seen once; the top ten hold approximately 4.9%. Trimming left V 2 bases short and J 2 bases short, with 14 bases between. CDR3 length: 15 residues. Per germline, CDR1 GTSNPN and CDR2 SVGIG (reference sequence). Worth noting for this clone: Its antigen is not identified.

The chain links TRBV30 to TRBJ2-3; D is undetermined. The TCR was taken from an adult in good health. The sequences come from peripheral blood, collected on day 0 of AZD1222 vaccination. As DNA, the CDR3 is TGTGCCTGGAGTCCTGACACCGGGCTCACAGATACGCAGTATTTT. As protein: CAWSPDTGLTDTQYF.